These 22 T cell receptor beta chains were sequenced from one sample in a study of CD4 and CD8 cells across lung adenocarcinoma regions. TCRdb re-analysed the PCR reads in MiXCR, keeping a single row per CDR3 protein. The top ten hold 40% to 55% of the sample, which has about 8,700 distinct CDR3 sequences, roughly 50% seen once. Sequenced input: CD8+ T cells from the margin of a lung tumor. The source of these receptors is a female donor with lung adenocarcinoma. The CD4 and CD8 labels of this study may be unreliable.

There are a few counts of this clonotype. The rearrangement links TRBV27 to TRBJ1-1; D call uncertain. The germline gives CDR1 MNHEY, CDR2 SMNVEV (reference sequence). Trimming took 2 bases from V and 8 from J, leaving 9 bases between them. CDR3 length: 12 amino acids. The DNA for the CDR3 is TGTGCCAGCAGTTTAGGAGCAGGAGAAGCTTTCTTT. Amino acid sequence: CASSLGAGEAFF.

The rearrangement links TRBV27 to TRBJ2-1; the D call may be TRBD1 or TRBD2 (5 bases each). V gave up 5 bases and J gave up 15 bases, with 20 bases separating them. This CDR3 is built from 13 residues. Germline V lookup: CDR1 MNHEY, CDR2 SMNVEV (reference sequence). The CDR3 loop reads CASSTHGAGVPFF. CDR3 DNA: TGTGCCAGCAGTACTCACGGGGCTGGTGTGCCGTTCTTC.

The chain uses TRBV6-5 and TRBJ2-3; possible D gene TRBD2, 5 bases. This CDR3 contains 16 residues. The germline CDR1 and CDR2 sequences are MNHEY and SVGAGI. V dropped 2 bases and J dropped 4 bases, with 16 bases sitting between them. The CDR3 protein is CASSYLPSRRPDTQYF. The CDR3, as DNA: TGTGCCAGCAGTTACCTCCCGAGCCGGAGGCCAGATACGCAGTATTTT.

This clonotype was counted many times. V usage is TRBV7-2 and J usage is TRBJ2-1, with D unresolved. The germline V and J ends were trimmed by 2 bases and 5 bases, with 10 bases remaining between them. CDR1 and CDR2 (germline): SGHTA, FQGNSA. The CDR3 has 14 amino acids. CDR3 DNA sequence: TGTGCCAGCAGCTTAAATACAGAGAACAATGAGCAGTTCTTC. It yields the protein CASSLNTENNEQFF.

This clonotype has at least ten counts. The chain employs TRBV5-1 and TRBJ2-3, with a weak D call TRBD1 (6 bases). Germline V lookup: CDR1 SGHRS, CDR2 YFSETQ. The V end lost 0 bases, the J end lost 5 bases, and 7 bases lay between the germline ends. This CDR3 comprises 13 residues. This CDR3 is CASSLADRDTQYF. DNA for the CDR3: TGCGCCAGCAGCTTGGCGGACAGAGATACGCAGTATTTT.

The sample holds a few counts of this clonotype. This chain links TRBV14 with TRBJ2-1; 10 positions agree with TRBD2. The V gene end was trimmed by 0 bases and the J gene end by 6 bases; junction bases not matched to a gene: 23. The CDR3 sequence is 22 residues long. Germline values: CDR1 SGHDN, CDR2 FVKESK. CDR3 sequence: CASSQESPIWGTESGRGNEQFF. The DNA for the CDR3 is TGTGCCAGCAGCCAAGAGTCCCCTATTTGGGGAACCGAAAGCGGGAGGGGCAATGAGCAGTTCTTC.

To note about this clonotype: One end of the junction fails to match germline, which may point to a read error. This chain uses TRBV27 with TRBJ2-5; D perhaps matches TRBD1 (6 bases). Germline CDR1 reads MNHEY; CDR2 reads SMNVEV (reference sequence). The CDR3 has 13 amino acids. DNA for the CDR3: TGTGGCAGCAGGGGCCGTGACCAAAAGACCCAGTACTTC. Its protein is CGSRGRDQKTQYF.

This chain joins TRBV27 and TRBJ2-5; 8 nucleotides agree with TRBD1. TRBJ2-7 matches the DNA end more closely, so the J call is doubtful. Germline V gene sequence: CDR1 MNHEY, CDR2 SMNVEV (reference sequence). The CDR3 consists of 13 residues. CDR3 amino acids: CASSPGTGLEQYF. The DNA for the CDR3 is TGTGCCAGCAGTCCCGGGACAGGTCTCGAGCAGTACTTC.

In regard to this clonotype: Mismatch with germline at one junction end may stem from a read error. The chain couples TRBV25-1 to TRBJ2-2; D remains unclear. The CDR3 runs 13 residues. Germline loops: CDR1 MGHDK, CDR2 SYGVNS. The DNA of the CDR3 is TGTGCCATCCAGGCTGTTCGCACCGGTAAGCTGTATTTT. Translating it yields CAIQAVRTGKLYF.

This clonotype was counted a few times. V usage is TRBV4-1 and J usage is TRBJ2-1, with TRBD2 identical over 12 bases. This CDR3 has 16 residues. The V segment lost 4 bases and the J segment 8 bases; nucleotides outside the gene matches: 9. Germline CDR1 is MGHRA and CDR2 is YSYEKL. CDR3 nucleotides: TGCGCCAGCAGCCGGGAGACTAGCGGGAGTATTCATGAGCAGTTCTTC. It codes for CASSRETSGSIHEQFF.

This clonotype was detected a few times. Compared with germline, one end of the junction differs, possibly owing to a read error. The J gene is TRBJ2-3, the V gene TRBV27; unclear D gene. The CDR3 extends over 11 amino acids. Germline lookup yields CDR1 MNHEY and CDR2 SMNVEV (reference sequence). CDR3 DNA: TGTGCCGGCGGTGACCAAGATACGCAGTACTTT. Translation gives CAGGDQDTQYF.

The V gene is TRBV4-1, the J gene TRBJ2-3; D remains unclear. Germline CDR1 and CDR2: MGHRA and YSYEKL. This CDR3 has 16 amino acids. Trimming cost V 1 base and J 0 bases, with 11 bases left between them. The CDR3 loop is CASSQGVSESTDTQYF. DNA for the CDR3: TGCGCCAGCAGCCAAGGAGTCAGCGAGAGCACAGATACGCAGTATTTT.

The gene calls are TRBV7-3 and TRBJ2-1; 10 bases agree with TRBD2. In germline, CDR1 is SGHTA, CDR2 FQGTGA. Trimming at V came to 8 bases and at J to 8 bases, leaving 6 bases not matched to a gene. The CDR3 has 13 residues. The CDR3 loop reads CASASGSGYEQFF. CDR3 coding DNA: TGTGCCAGCGCTAGCGGGAGTGGCTATGAGCAGTTCTTC. The full variable domain, rest sourced from reference TRBV7-3 and TRBJ2-1, is GAGVSQTPSNKVTEKGKYVELRCDPISGHTALYWYRQSLGQGPEFLIYFQGTGAADDSGLPNDRFFAVRPEGSVSTLKIQRTERGDSAVYLCASASGSGYEQFFGPGTRLTVL.

As concerns this clonotype: A junction boundary mismatches the germline segment, possibly from a read error. The rearrangement uses TRBV27 and TRBJ2-3; D might be TRBD1 or TRBD2, each matching 5 bases. The length of the CDR3 is 13 residues. Germline-derived CDR1 and CDR2 are MNHEY and SMNVEV (reference sequence). The CDR3 sequence: CATGLRAKDTQYF. DNA of the CDR3: TGTGCCACGGGGCTACGAGCCAAAGACACGCAGTACTTT.

This clonotype was recorded at least ten times. This chain joins TRBV6-5 and TRBJ1-2, with D perhaps matching TRBD1 (6 bases). The CDR3 has 15 amino acids. Germline-derived CDR1 and CDR2 are MNHEY and SVGAGI. V was pared by 6 bases and J by 7 bases, with 21 bases between. The CDR3 here is CASRYNGGAVSGYTF. For the CDR3, the DNA is TGTGCCAGCAGATACAATGGGGGGGCGGTATCTGGCTACACCTTC.

The V call is TRBV27, the J call TRBJ2-1; 7 bases match TRBD2. With 6 bases clipped from V and 1 base from J, the junction kept 3 bases outside the gene matches. Germline CDR1 reads MNHEY; CDR2 reads SMNVEV (reference sequence). The CDR3 covers 14 residues. DNA of the CDR3: TGTGCCAGCAGAATGGGGGGGTCCTACAATGAGCAGTTCTTC. Its protein is CASRMGGSYNEQFF.

The J gene is TRBJ2-1, the V gene TRBV11-2; 11 bases match TRBD2. Germline CDR1 reads SGHAT; CDR2 reads FQNNGV. The junction had 5 bases not matched to a gene; V was cut back by 3 bases and J by 7 bases. The CDR3 runs to 15 residues. Written as DNA, the CDR3 is TGTGCCAGCAGCTTCTCCGGGACTAGCGGAAATGAGCAGTTCTTC. It yields the protein CASSFSGTSGNEQFF.

This clonotype has only a few counts. The chain employs TRBV7-2 and TRBJ2-2, with TRBD1 identical over 12 bases. Germline CDR1 SGHTA, CDR2 FQGNSA. J gave up 6 bases and V 6 bases, and 2 bases lay outside the gene matches. The CDR3 has 14 residues. The CDR3 nucleotides are TGTGCCAGCAGGCGGGACAGGGGGCCCGGGGAGCTGTTTTTT. Protein: CASRRDRGPGELFF.

The CDR3 nucleotides read TGTGCCAGCTCACCCAACTCGGGGATGGTTAGCGAGCAGTACGTC. Amino acid sequence: CASSPNSGMVSEQYV. The chain is built from TRBV18 and TRBJ2-1; D perhaps matches TRBD2 (5 bases). The J call may be faulty, since TRBJ2-7 better matches the DNA end. This CDR3 has 15 amino acids. CDR1 and CDR2 (germline): KGHSH, LQKENI.

This clonotype is termed large. The V gene is TRBV27, the J gene TRBJ2-3; D is uncertain. The CDR3 runs to 13 residues. Trimming left V 2 bases short and J 2 bases short, with 5 bases between. Germline values: CDR1 MNHEY, CDR2 SMNVEV (reference sequence). Here the CDR3 reads CASSLRLTDTQYF. Written as DNA, the CDR3 is TGTGCCAGCAGTTTACGACTCACAGATACGCAGTATTTT.

In its sample, this clonotype is medium-sized. This chain links TRBV10-1 with TRBJ1-1; no definite D call. The CDR3 extends over 13 amino acids. Germline loops: CDR1 WNHNN, CDR2 SYGVQD (reference sequence). Trimming cost V 3 bases and J 11 bases, with 16 bases left between them. In nucleotides, the CDR3 is TGCGCCAGCAGTGATTCGGCCGGGCTCGGGGCTTTCTTT. This sequence encodes CASSDSAGLGAFF.

The chain is built from TRBV7-2 and TRBJ2-1; D is ambiguous. V shed 3 bases and J shed 10 bases, with 19 bases lying between them. The germline V gene has CDR1 SGHTA and CDR2 FQGNSA. The CDR3 runs 15 residues. In DNA form, the CDR3 reads TGTGCCAGCAGCTTCCGGTCCAGCGACCGAGGCGAGCAGTTCTTC. Amino acid sequence: CASSFRSSDRGEQFF.